This note documents a single T cell receptor (beta chain) sequence. Its cognate antigen is unknown. The entry originates in a study of OX40 agonist ivuxolimab in advanced cancers. Patients were ineligible given autoimmune disease history or systemic immunosuppression. Study-level points and caveats: CD8+ T cells (on average) carried more expanded clones than CD4+ T cells.

Using immunoSEQ multiplex PCR, the repertoire was profiled, and TCRdb retains in-frame clones only, with some absent. The table has approximately 40,000 clones, around 90% seen once. The material sequenced was CD4+ or CD8+ T cells sorted from blood, taken in a trial of the OX40 agonist ivuxolimab. The TCR sequence derives from an adult with an advanced solid tumor such as melanoma, head and neck, liver or kidney cancer.

The DNA of the CDR3 is TGTGCCTGGGGGACTAGCGCCGGGGAGCTGTTTTTT. Its translation: CAWGTSAGELFF. The genes are TRBV30 and TRBJ2-2, with 10 bases fitting TRBD2. Germline trimming cut 5 bases from V and 6 bases from J; bases unmatched to any gene: 0. This CDR3 is 12 amino acids long. The germline gives CDR1 GTSNPN, CDR2 SVGIG (reference sequence).